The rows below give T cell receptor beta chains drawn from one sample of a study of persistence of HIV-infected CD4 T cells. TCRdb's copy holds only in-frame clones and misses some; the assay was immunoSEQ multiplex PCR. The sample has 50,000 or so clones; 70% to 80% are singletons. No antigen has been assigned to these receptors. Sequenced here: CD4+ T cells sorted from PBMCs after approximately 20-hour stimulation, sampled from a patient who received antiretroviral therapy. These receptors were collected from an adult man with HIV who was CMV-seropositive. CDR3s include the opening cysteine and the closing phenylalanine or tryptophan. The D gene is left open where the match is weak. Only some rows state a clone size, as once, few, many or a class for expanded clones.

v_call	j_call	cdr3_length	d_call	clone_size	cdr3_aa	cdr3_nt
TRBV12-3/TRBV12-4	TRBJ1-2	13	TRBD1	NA	CASSPHRGHGYTF	TGTGCCAGCAGTCCCCACAGGGGGCATGGCTACACCTTC
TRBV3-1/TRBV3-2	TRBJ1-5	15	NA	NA	CASSQDARGNQPQHF	TGTGCCAGCAGCCAAGATGCCAGGGGCAATCAGCCCCAGCATTTT
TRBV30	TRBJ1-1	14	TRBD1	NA	CAWGTGNMNTEAFF	TGTGCCTGGGGGACAGGGAACATGAACACTGAAGCTTTCTTT
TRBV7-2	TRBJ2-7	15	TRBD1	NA	CASSPVGQGTYEQYF	TGTGCCAGCAGCCCCGTAGGACAGGGGACCTACGAGCAGTACTTC
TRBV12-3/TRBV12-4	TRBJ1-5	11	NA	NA	CASSSRGPQHF	TGTGCCAGCAGTTCCAGGGGGCCCCAGCATTTT
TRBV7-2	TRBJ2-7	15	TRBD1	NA	CASSLVGTGNHEQYF	TGTGCCAGCAGCTTAGTCGGGACAGGGAACCACGAGCAGTACTTC
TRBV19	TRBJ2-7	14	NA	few	CASSIDSIAYEQYF	TGTGCCAGTAGTATAGACAGCATAGCCTACGAGCAGTACTTC
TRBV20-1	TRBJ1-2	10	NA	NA	CTPAVAGYTF	TGCACCCCCGCGGTCGCTGGCTACACCTTC
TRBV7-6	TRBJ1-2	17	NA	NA	CASSLAPAGQVHYGYTF	TGTGCCAGCAGCTTAGCACCCGCAGGGCAGGTTCACTATGGCTACACCTTC
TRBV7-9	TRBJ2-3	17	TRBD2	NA	CASNPGVLAGFTDTQYF	TGTGCCAGCAACCCGGGTGTGCTAGCGGGGTTCACAGATACGCAGTATTTT
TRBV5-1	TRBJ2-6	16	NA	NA	CASSLERASGANVLTF	TGCGCCAGCAGCTTGGAGCGGGCCTCTGGGGCCAACGTCCTGACTTTC
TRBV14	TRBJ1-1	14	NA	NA	CASSLAPGRMAAFF	TGTGCCAGCAGCTTAGCCCCAGGGCGGATGGCAGCTTTCTTT
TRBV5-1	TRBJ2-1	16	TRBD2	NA	CASSLRTGGSYNEQFF	TGCGCCAGCAGCTTGAGGACGGGAGGATCCTACAATGAGCAGTTCTTC
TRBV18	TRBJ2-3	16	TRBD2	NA	CASSPGTSGGQTPQYF	TGTGCCAGCTCACCTGGGACTAGCGGGGGACAGACCCCGCAGTATTTT
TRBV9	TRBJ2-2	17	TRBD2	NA	CASSGSILAGVAGELFF	TGTGCCAGCAGCGGCAGCATCCTAGCGGGAGTGGCCGGGGAGCTGTTTTTT
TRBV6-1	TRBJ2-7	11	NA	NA	CASSEADEQYF	TGTGCCAGCAGTGAAGCAGATGAGCAGTACTTC
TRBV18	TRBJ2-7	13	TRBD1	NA	CASSLDRTYEQYF	TGTGCCAGCTCACTGGACAGGACCTACGAGCAGTACTTC
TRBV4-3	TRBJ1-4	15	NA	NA	CASSQGRAGYEKLFF	TGCGCCAGCAGCCAAGGTCGAGCTGGGTACGAAAAACTGTTTTTT
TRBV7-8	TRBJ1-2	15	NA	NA	CASLSGGQRLGGYTF	TGTGCCAGCCTTAGCGGCGGACAGCGCTTGGGTGGCTACACCTTC
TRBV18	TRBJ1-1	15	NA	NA	CASSPGTVGYTEAFF	TGTGCCAGCTCACCCGGGACGGTGGGGTACACTGAAGCTTTCTTT
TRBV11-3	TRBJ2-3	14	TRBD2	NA	CASSPAGDTDTQYF	TGTGCCAGCAGCCCGGCGGGGGACACAGATACGCAGTATTTT
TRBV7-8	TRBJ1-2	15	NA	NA	CASSLVKSGPYGYTF	TGTGCCAGCAGCTTAGTGAAATCCGGGCCATATGGCTACACCTTC
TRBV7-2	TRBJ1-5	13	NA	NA	CASSLGEFSSQHF	TGTGCCAGCAGCTTAGGGGAATTTTCGTCCCAGCATTTT
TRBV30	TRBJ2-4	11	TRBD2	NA	CAWSDRGLTNF	TGTGCCTGGAGTGACCGGGGACTAACCAACTTC
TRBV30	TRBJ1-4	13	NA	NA	CAWGRYGDEKLFF	TGTGCCTGGGGACGGTATGGGGATGAAAAACTGTTTTTT
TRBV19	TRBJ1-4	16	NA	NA	CASSIGQRAGEEKLFF	TGTGCCAGTAGTATAGGTCAGCGAGCGGGAGAGGAAAAACTGTTTTTT
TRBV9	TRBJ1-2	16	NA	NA	CASSTPWGVGSYGYTF	TGTGCCAGCAGCACCCCCTGGGGGGTTGGTAGCTATGGCTACACCTTC
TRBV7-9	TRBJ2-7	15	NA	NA	CASSLGRAHKDEQYF	TGTGCCAGCAGCTTAGGCCGCGCCCACAAGGACGAGCAGTACTTC
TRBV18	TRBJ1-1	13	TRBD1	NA	CASSGQGNTEAFF	TGTGCCAGCTCAGGACAGGGGAACACTGAAGCTTTCTTT
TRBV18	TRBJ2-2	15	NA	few	CASSPRTPNTGELFF	TGTGCCAGCTCACCAAGGACACCCAACACCGGGGAGCTGTTTTTT
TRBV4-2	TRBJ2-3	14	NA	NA	CASSARVQGDTQYF	TGTGCCAGCAGCGCAAGGGTCCAAGGGGATACGCAGTATTTT
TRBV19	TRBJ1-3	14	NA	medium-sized	CASSIDSRGNTIYF	TGTGCCAGTAGTATTGACAGCCGTGGAAACACCATATATTTT
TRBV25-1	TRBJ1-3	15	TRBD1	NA	CASSYGTGERNTIYF	TGTGCCAGCAGTTACGGGACAGGGGAGAGAAACACCATATATTTT
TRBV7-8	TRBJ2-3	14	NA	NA	CASSLQAMVNTQYF	TGTGCCAGCAGCTTACAGGCAATGGTTAATACGCAGTATTTT
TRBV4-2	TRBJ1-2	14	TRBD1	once	CASSRGQGAYGYTF	TGTGCCAGCAGCCGGGGTCAGGGGGCCTATGGCTACACCTTC
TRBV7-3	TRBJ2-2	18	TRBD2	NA	CASSSDGLAGGNTGELFF	TGTGCCAGCAGCTCAGACGGCCTAGCGGGAGGCAACACCGGGGAGCTGTTTTTT
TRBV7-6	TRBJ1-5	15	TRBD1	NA	CASSSSRDRGGPQHF	TGTGCCAGCAGCTCCTCCCGGGACAGGGGTGGGCCCCAGCATTTT
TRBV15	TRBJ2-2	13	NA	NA	CATSGDNPGELFF	TGTGCCACCAGCGGTGACAATCCCGGGGAGCTGTTTTTT
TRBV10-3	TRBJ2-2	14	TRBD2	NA	CAIRGTSVAGELFF	TGTGCCATCAGAGGGACTAGCGTAGCTGGGGAGCTGTTTTTT
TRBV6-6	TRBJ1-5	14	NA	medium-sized	CASSSSPGGQPQHF	NA
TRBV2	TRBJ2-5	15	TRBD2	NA	CASSGGTSSQETQYF	TGTGCCAGCAGCGGTGGGACTAGCAGTCAAGAGACCCAGTACTTC